This T cell receptor beta chain was captured by sequencing in a study of T cells in Graves' hyperthyroidism and ophthalmopathy. RNA transcripts gave rise to amplified TCR beta CDR3 regions. The HTBI primer set served for first-round RT-PCR of the TCR CDR3. Via MiXCR, TCRdb re-called the multiplex PCR reads, giving one row per CDR3 protein. The repertoire holds over 250,000 distinct CDR3 sequences, with approximately 14% as singletons. This clonotype appeared many times. CDR3 size: 15 residues. V lost 6 bases to trimming and J lost 6 bases; unmatched junction nucleotides: 10. Germline CDR1 is MNHNS and CDR2 is SASEGT. The authors took PBMCs from 7.5 to 10 ml fresh peripheral blood.

This clonotype originated in a woman aged 40 to 50 with Graves' ophthalmopathy. The genes are TRBV6-1 and TRBJ1-5, with 8 bases identical to TRBD1. Sequencing was performed on blood. For the CDR3, the DNA is TGTGCCAGCAGCGGACCAGGGGGCGTAGGTCAGCCCCAGCATTTT. Its translation is CASSGPGGVGQPQHF.